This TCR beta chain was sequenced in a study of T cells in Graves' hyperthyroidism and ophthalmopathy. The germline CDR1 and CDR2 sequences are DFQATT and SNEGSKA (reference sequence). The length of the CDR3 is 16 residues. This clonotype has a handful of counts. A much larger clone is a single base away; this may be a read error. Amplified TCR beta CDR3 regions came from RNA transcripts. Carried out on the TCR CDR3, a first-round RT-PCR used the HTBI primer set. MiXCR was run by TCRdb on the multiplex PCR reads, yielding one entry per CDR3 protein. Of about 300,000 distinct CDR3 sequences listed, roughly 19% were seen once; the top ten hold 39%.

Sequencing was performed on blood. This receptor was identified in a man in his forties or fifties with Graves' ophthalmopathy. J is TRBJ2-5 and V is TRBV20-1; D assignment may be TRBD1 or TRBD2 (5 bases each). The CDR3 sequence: CGARPVYRDRQETQYF. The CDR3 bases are TGCGGTGCTAGACCGGTTTATAGGGACCGCCAAGAGACCCAGTACTTC.